This TCR beta chain is from a study of T-cell reconstitution after alpha-beta-depleted transplantation in children. This clonotype was seen many times. It was with unique molecular identifiers that the TCRbeta library was prepared. TCRdb reprocessed the PCR reads via MiXCR and lists one record per CDR3 protein. The data contain under 300,000 distinct CDR3 sequences, about 8.8% of them singletons. The ends were cut back, 2 bases at V and 6 bases at J, with 13 bases in the middle. The CDR3 totals 15 residues. Germline V gene lookup returns CDR1 MNHNS and CDR2 SASEGT. The receptor was derived from a human donor who donated a stem cell graft to a child with SCID. The chain couples TRBV6-1 to TRBJ2-2; D uncertain. The input for sequencing was PBMCs from the stem cell graft donor, taken from the stem cell graft. The DNA for the CDR3 is TGTGCCAGCAGTGAAAGGTCGGCTATAGCCGGGGAGCTGTTTTTT. Its translation: CASSERSAIAGELFF.